The rows below give T cell receptor beta chains drawn from one sample of a study of early T cells in non-severe SARS-CoV-2 infection. One entry per CDR3 protein results from TCRdb running MiXCR on the 5' RACE reads. The repertoire holds around 62,000 distinct CDR3 sequences, with over 4.5% as singletons. Sequenced input: whole blood. The source of these receptors is an adult who was a healthcare worker with PCR-confirmed SARS-CoV-2 infection or an uninfected control (not recorded which). CDR3s include the opening cysteine and the closing phenylalanine or tryptophan. Each record gives: V gene, clone size, D gene, J gene, CDR3 protein, CDR3 DNA. The D gene is left open where the match is weak. Expanded clones get a size class; other rows say once, few or many, or leave the size out.

TRBV25-1	many	.	TRBJ1-2	CASSDLYGYTF	TGTGCCAGCAGTGACCTCTATGGCTACACCTTC
TRBV6-1	few	.	TRBJ2-4	CASSVELAKNIQYF	TGTGCCAGCAGCGTGGAACTAGCCAAAAACATTCAGTACTTC
TRBV20-1	many	TRBD2	TRBJ2-5	CSARVLAGVETQYF	TGCAGTGCTAGAGTACTAGCGGGAGTAGAGACCCAGTACTTC
TRBV13	many	.	TRBJ2-3	CASSFSLTDTQYF	TGTGCCAGCAGCTTCTCGTTAACAGATACGCAGTATTTT
TRBV7-9	many	TRBD1	TRBJ2-4	CASSLGTGGAKNIQYF	TGTGCCAGCAGCTTGGGGACAGGGGGCGCAAAAAACATTCAGTACTTC
TRBV5-1	few	.	TRBJ2-2	CASSLERNTGELFF	TGCGCCAGCAGCTTGGAGCGGAACACCGGGGAGCTGTTTTTT
TRBV29-1	.	TRBD2	TRBJ2-7	CSVEYWGLAGDYEQYF	TGCAGCGTTGAGTATTGGGGACTAGCGGGAGACTACGAGCAGTACTTC
TRBV28	many	.	TRBJ1-5	CASSYPGNNQPQHF	TGTGCCAGCAGTTACCCCGGGAACAATCAGCCCCAGCATTTT
TRBV3-1	many	.	TRBJ2-7	CASSQGHEQYF	TGTGCCAGCAGCCAAGGGCACGAGCAGTACTTC
TRBV20-1	few	TRBD2	TRBJ2-3	CSGRHQTSGTDTQYF	TGCAGTGGCCGACATCAGACTAGCGGCACAGATACGCAGTATTTT
TRBV6-5	few	.	TRBJ2-3	CASSLRTEGTQYF	TGTGCCAGCAGTCTCCGCACCGAGGGTACGCAGTATTTT
TRBV19	many	.	TRBJ2-1	CASSTAGAYNEQFF	TGTGCCAGTAGTACGGCGGGGGCGTACAATGAGCAGTTCTTC
TRBV6-6	few	.	TRBJ1-2	CASSYSGGGYGYTF	TGTGCCAGCAGTTACTCTGGGGGGGGTTATGGCTACACCTTC
TRBV12-3/TRBV12-4	many	.	TRBJ2-7	CASSLRQTYEQYF	TGTGCCAGCAGTTTACGGCAAACCTACGAGCAGTACTTC
TRBV4-3	many	.	TRBJ2-2	CASSQVTSTGELFF	TGCGCCAGCAGCCAAGTTACGAGCACCGGGGAGCTGTTTTTT
TRBV29-1	.	.	TRBJ1-5	CSVSEDRRDQPQHF	TGCAGCGTTTCTGAGGACCGCCGTGATCAGCCCCAGCATTTT
TRBV28	many	TRBD2	TRBJ2-7	CASSLEGGTSKSEQYF	TGTGCCAGCAGTTTGGAAGGGGGGACTAGCAAGAGCGAGCAGTACTTC
TRBV7-2	many	TRBD1	TRBJ1-6	CASSSTGGFNSPLHF	TGTGCCAGCAGCTCGACAGGGGGTTTCAATTCACCCCTCCACTTT
TRBV29-1	few	.	TRBJ2-5	CSVEVEGFVSETQYF	TGCAGCGTTGAAGTGGAAGGGTTCGTGTCGGAGACCCAGTACTTC
TRBV20-1	many	.	TRBJ2-3	CSASPGTHTQYF	TGCAGTGCTAGCCCCGGCACCCATACGCAGTATTTT
TRBV30	many	.	TRBJ2-3	CAWSADPPDTQYF	TGTGCCTGGAGTGCAGACCCGCCAGATACGCAGTATTTT
TRBV29-1	.	TRBD2	TRBJ2-1	CSVSSGLAGGSDEQFF	TGCAGCGTTTCATCGGGACTAGCGGGAGGGAGCGATGAGCAGTTCTTC
TRBV12-3/TRBV12-4	many	TRBD1	TRBJ1-3	CASSSLQGASGNTIYF	TGTGCCAGCAGTTCCCTCCAGGGGGCTTCTGGAAACACCATATATTTT
TRBV5-6	many	.	TRBJ1-5	CASSLRGRGNQPQHF	TGTGCCAGCAGCTTGCGGGGCAGGGGAAATCAGCCCCAGCATTTT
TRBV2	few	.	TRBJ1-5	CASSVERGNQPQHF	TGTGCCAGCAGTGTCGAGAGAGGCAATCAGCCCCAGCATTTT
TRBV11-2	many	TRBD1	TRBJ2-1	CASREQGANYNEQFF	TGTGCCAGCAGAGAACAGGGGGCCAACTACAATGAGCAGTTCTTC
TRBV6-6	many	.	TRBJ1-2	CASSYNFNYGYTF	TGTGCCAGCAGTTACAATTTTAACTATGGCTACACCTTC
TRBV3-1	many	.	TRBJ1-4	CASSQGDGLILF	TGTGCCAGCAGCCAAGGGGACGGACTTATACTTTTT
TRBV7-3	many	TRBD2	TRBJ2-1	CASSLIPGLAGEVEQFF	TGTGCCAGCAGCTTAATACCGGGACTAGCGGGAGAAGTCGAGCAGTTCTTC
TRBV19	few	TRBD1	TRBJ2-1	CASSIVTGSLQFF	TGTGCCAGTAGCATTGTGACAGGGAGCCTGCAGTTCTTC
TRBV20-1	.	.	TRBJ2-4	CSARPVPTENIQYF	TGCAGTGCTAGGCCGGTACCTACTGAAAACATTCAGTACTTC
TRBV19	many	TRBD1	TRBJ2-1	CASSIRGQMNEQFF	TGTGCCAGTAGTATAAGGGGACAGATGAATGAGCAGTTCTTC
TRBV2	.	TRBD1	TRBJ1-2	CASSPITAGTAYGYTF	TGTGCCAGCAGTCCTATCACTGCCGGGACAGCCTATGGCTACACCTTC
TRBV3-1	many	.	TRBJ1-3	CASSQYRSGNTIYF	TGTGCCAGCAGCCAGTACAGATCTGGAAACACCATATATTTT
TRBV7-2	many	.	TRBJ1-2	CASRISPGEDGYTF	TGTGCCAGCAGGATCTCTCCGGGAGAGGATGGCTACACCTTC
TRBV9	few	.	TRBJ2-2	CASSVGRTGELFF	TGTGCCAGCAGCGTCGGACGGACCGGGGAGCTGTTTTTT
TRBV7-9	.	TRBD2	TRBJ2-3	CASSLSLGTSGGSTDTQYF	TGCGCCAGCAGCCTCTCACTCGGGACTAGCGGAGGTAGCACAGATACGCAGTATTTT